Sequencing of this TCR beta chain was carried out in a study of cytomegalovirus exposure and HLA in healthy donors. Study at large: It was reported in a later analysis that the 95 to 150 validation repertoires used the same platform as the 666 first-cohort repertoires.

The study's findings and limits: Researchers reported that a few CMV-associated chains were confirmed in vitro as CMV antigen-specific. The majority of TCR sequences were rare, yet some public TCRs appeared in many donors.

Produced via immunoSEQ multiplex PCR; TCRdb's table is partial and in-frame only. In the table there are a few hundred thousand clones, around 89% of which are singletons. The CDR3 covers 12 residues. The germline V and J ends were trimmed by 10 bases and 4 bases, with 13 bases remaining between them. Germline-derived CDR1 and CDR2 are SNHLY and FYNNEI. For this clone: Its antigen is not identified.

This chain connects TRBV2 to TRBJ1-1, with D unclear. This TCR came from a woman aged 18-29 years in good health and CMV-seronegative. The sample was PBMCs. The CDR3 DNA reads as TGTGCCACCAGGAGTTTTGGCACTGAAGCTTTCTTT. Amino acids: CATRSFGTEAFF.